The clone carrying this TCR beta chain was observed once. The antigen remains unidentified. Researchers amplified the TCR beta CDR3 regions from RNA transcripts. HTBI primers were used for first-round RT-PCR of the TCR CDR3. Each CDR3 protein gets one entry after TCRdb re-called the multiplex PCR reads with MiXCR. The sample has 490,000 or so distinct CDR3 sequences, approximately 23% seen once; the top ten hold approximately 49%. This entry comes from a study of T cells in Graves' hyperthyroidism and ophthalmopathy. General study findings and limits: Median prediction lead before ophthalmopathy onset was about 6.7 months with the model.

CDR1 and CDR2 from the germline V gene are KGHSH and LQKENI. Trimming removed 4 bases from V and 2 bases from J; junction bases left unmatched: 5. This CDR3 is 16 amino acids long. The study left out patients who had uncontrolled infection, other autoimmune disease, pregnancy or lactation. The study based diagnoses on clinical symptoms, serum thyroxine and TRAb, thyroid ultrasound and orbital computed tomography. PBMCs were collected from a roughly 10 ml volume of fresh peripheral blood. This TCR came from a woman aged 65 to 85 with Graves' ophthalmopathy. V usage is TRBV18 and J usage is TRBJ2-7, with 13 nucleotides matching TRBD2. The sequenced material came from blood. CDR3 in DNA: TGTGCCAGCTCACAATCACTAGCGGGAGGGGCCTACGAGCAGTACTTC. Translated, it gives CASSQSLAGGAYEQYF. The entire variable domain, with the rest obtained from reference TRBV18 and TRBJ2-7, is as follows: NAGVMQNPRHLVRRRGQEARLRCSPMKGHSHVYWYRQLPEEGLKFMVYLQKENIIDESGMPKERFSAEFPKEGPSILRIQQVVRGDSAAYFCASSQSLAGGAYEQYFGPGTRLTVT.